This section outlines one TCR beta chain sequence together with its context. The authors made cDNA by 5'RACE with 10-nucleotide random UMIs. TCRdb reprocessed the 5' RACE reads via MiXCR and lists one record per CDR3 protein. The table has tens of thousands of distinct CDR3 sequences, less than 15% seen once; the top ten hold around 2.3%. This sample was included in a study of neurological immune-mediated disorders. The time point denotes: longitudinal time-point 2. Deletions cut 0 bases from V and 3 bases from J, with 12 bases between. This CDR3 spans 15 amino acids. The germline gives CDR1 LGHNA, CDR2 YSLEER.

This sequence was found in a woman in her forties in good health. This chain links TRBV4-3 with TRBJ2-7, with no clear D. The sequenced sample consisted of PBMCs. The CDR3 sequence is CASSQDRRDLYEQYF. In nucleotides, the CDR3 is TGCGCCAGCAGCCAAGACAGGCGAGATCTCTACGAGCAGTACTTC.